The source of this T cell receptor beta chain is a study of T cell repertoires in cytomegalovirus infection. Overall study results and limits: What dominated the ex vivo response were HLA-C-restricted CMV-specific TCR beta clonotypes. There were carriers of CMV plus the relevant HLA, and cumulative public TCR beta family frequency identified them.

This clonotype has a handful of counts. No antigen is known for it. CDR1 and CDR2 (germline): LNHDA, SQIVND (reference sequence). J lost 0 bases, V lost 3 bases, and 4 bases had no gene match. The CDR3 is 17 residues long. One entry per CDR3 protein results from TCRdb running MiXCR on the reads. The repertoire holds about 150,000 distinct CDR3 sequences, with more than 25% as singletons. This sequence was found in a human donor in good health (CMV status not recorded). Some clones in this sample may be carry-over from other donors' samples. The chain links TRBV19 to TRBJ2-1, with 11 positions matching TRBD2. The sample here was CD8+ T cells from cultured PBMCs, taken from culture after CMV antigen stimulation. CDR3 nucleotide sequence: TGTGCCAGTAGTATTCTAGCGGGGGGTAGCTCCTACAATGAGCAGTTCTTC. Translation: CASSILAGGSSYNEQFF.